The rows below give T cell receptor beta chains drawn from one sample of a study of cytotoxic CD8 clonotypes in ibrutinib-treated CLL. Using immunoSEQ multiplex PCR, the repertoire was profiled, and TCRdb retains in-frame clones only, with some absent. The sample lists some 58,000 clones; 65% to 75% were seen once. The material was PBMCs, obtained after 12 months of ibrutinib treatment. All receptors come from a human donor with chronic lymphocytic leukemia. Both conserved end residues are part of each CDR3. D genes are given only for firm matches. Part of the rows lack a size; the others show once, few, many or a class for expanded clones.

J: TRBJ2-7; V: TRBV7-8; size: .; D: .; CDR3: CASSPQAVTYEQYF; DNA: TGTGCCAGCAGCCCCCAGGCAGTGACCTACGAGCAGTACTTC
J: TRBJ2-2; V: TRBV18; size: .; D: .; CDR3: CASSPYRAELGTGELFF; DNA: TGTGCCAGCTCACCCTACCGGGCGGAGCTAGGAACCGGGGAGCTGTTTTTT
J: TRBJ2-7; V: TRBV10-3; size: .; D: TRBD2; CDR3: CASAGGDANEQYF; DNA: TGTGCCAGCGCCGGGGGGGACGCCAACGAGCAGTACTTC
J: TRBJ1-1; V: TRBV7-8; size: .; D: .; CDR3: CASSLVQGRAFF; DNA: TGTGCCAGCAGCTTAGTTCAGGGGAGAGCTTTCTTT
J: TRBJ2-7; V: TRBV9; size: .; D: .; CDR3: CASSPEGASYEQYF; DNA: TGTGCCAGCAGCCCAGAAGGGGCATCCTACGAGCAGTACTTC
J: TRBJ2-3; V: TRBV11-2; size: .; D: TRBD2; CDR3: CASSLGGLAGGNTDTQYF; DNA: TGTGCCAGCAGCTTGGGGGGACTAGCGGGAGGCAACACAGATACGCAGTATTTT
J: TRBJ2-1; V: TRBV21-1; size: .; D: .; CDR3: CASSKFPGPNAYNEQFF; DNA: TGTGCCAGCAGCAAATTCCCGGGACCAAACGCCTACAATGAGCAGTTCTTC
J: TRBJ2-2; V: TRBV5-1; size: .; D: .; CDR3: CASSFTGELFF; DNA: TGCGCCAGCAGCTTCACCGGGGAGCTGTTTTTT
J: TRBJ2-1; V: TRBV10-1; size: few; D: .; CDR3: CASSESGSSYNEQFF; DNA: TGCGCCAGCAGTGAAAGCGGTAGCTCCTACAATGAGCAGTTCTTC
J: TRBJ2-3; V: TRBV9; size: .; D: .; CDR3: CASSVKGQHTDTQYF; DNA: TGTGCCAGCAGCGTAAAAGGACAGCACACAGATACGCAGTATTTT
J: TRBJ1-2; V: TRBV4-2; size: .; D: .; CDR3: CASSQEPYRADYGYTF; DNA: TGTGCCAGCAGCCAAGAACCCTACAGGGCAGACTATGGCTACACCTTC
J: TRBJ1-2; V: TRBV7-3; size: .; D: .; CDR3: CASSEGPWAGDYGYTF; DNA: TGTGCCAGCAGCGAAGGGCCCTGGGCTGGGGACTATGGCTACACCTTC
J: TRBJ2-7; V: TRBV9; size: .; D: TRBD2; CDR3: CASSGGTSGSIYEQYF; DNA: TGTGCCAGCAGCGGCGGGACTAGCGGGAGTATCTACGAGCAGTACTTC
J: TRBJ2-3; V: TRBV6-1; size: .; D: TRBD2; CDR3: CASSGTSSWGDTQYF; DNA: TGTGCCAGCAGTGGGACTAGTTCGTGGGGAGATACGCAGTATTTT
J: TRBJ2-6; V: TRBV11-2; size: .; D: TRBD1; CDR3: CASSLELRTGGTGANVLTF; DNA: TGTGCCAGCAGCTTAGAACTAAGGACAGGGGGAACTGGGGCCAACGTCCTGACTTTC